Listed below are T cell receptor beta chains from one sample, sequenced in a study of PD-1 blockade in classical Hodgkin lymphoma. The protocol was immunoSEQ multiplex PCR, while the TCRdb copy is restricted to in-frame clones and leaves out a portion. The data show roughly 34,000 clones, approximately 82% seen once. Sequencing was performed on peripheral blood mononuclear cells (PBMCs), taken before the second cycle of nivolumab. These receptors all come from a human donor with classical Hodgkin lymphoma. Each CDR3 is given with its conserved first and last residue. Fields, in order: clone size, D gene, J gene, V gene, CDR3 protein, CDR3 DNA. The D gene is left open where the match is weak. Some rows mark clone size as missing; the rest say once, few, many or name a class of expanded clone.

>few|.|TRBJ2-1|TRBV7-2
CASSFTAWGEGEQFF
TGTGCCAGCAGCTTCACCGCGTGGGGGGAAGGGGAGCAGTTCTTC
>.|TRBD1|TRBJ2-7|TRBV27
CASSLYRGHSYEQYF
TGTGCCAGCAGTTTATACAGGGGCCACTCCTACGAGCAGTACTTC
>.|.|TRBJ2-7|TRBV5-6
CASSFGSSSYEQYF
TGTGCCAGCAGCTTCGGCAGTAGCTCCTACGAGCAGTACTTC
>.|TRBD1|TRBJ1-6|TRBV19
CASSRTGAAEGHSPLHF
TGTGCCAGTAGTAGAACAGGGGCCGCGGAGGGGCATTCACCCCTCCACTTT
>.|TRBD1|TRBJ2-7|TRBV2
CASSGTGGEQYF
TGTGCCAGCAGCGGGACAGGGGGCGAGCAGTACTTC
>.|.|TRBJ1-2|TRBV5-5
CASSLGGGYTF
TGTGCCAGCAGCTTGGGTGGCGGCTACACCTTC
>.|.|TRBJ1-1|TRBV21-1
CASSSDREVFDTEAFF
TGTGCCAGCAGCAGCGACAGGGAGGTTTTTGACACTGAAGCTTTCTTT
>.|TRBD2|TRBJ2-3|TRBV5-6
CASTPGRLAGDTQYF
TGTGCCAGCACCCCCGGGCGGCTAGCGGGGGATACGCAGTATTTT
>once|.|TRBJ2-7|TRBV7-9
CASSLETEEQYF
TGTGCCAGCAGCTTAGAAACAGAGGAGCAGTACTTC
>.|.|TRBJ2-7|TRBV2
CASSALGEQYF
TGTGCCAGCAGTGCGCTCGGGGAGCAGTACTTC
>once|.|TRBJ2-7|TRBV5-6
CASSRYMGRGAGEQYF
TGTGCCAGCAGCCGTTACATGGGTAGGGGGGCGGGCGAGCAGTACTTC
>once|.|TRBJ1-1|TRBV5-1
CASSEMGGTEAFF
TGCGCCAGCAGCGAAATGGGAGGAACTGAAGCTTTCTTT
>.|.|TRBJ1-5|TRBV6-5
CASSYSQGYNQPQHF
TGTGCCAGCAGTTATAGTCAGGGCTACAATCAGCCCCAGCATTTT
>once|TRBD1|TRBJ2-7|TRBV18
CASSQIRDSYEQYF
TGTGCCAGCTCACAAATACGGGACAGCTACGAGCAGTACTTC
>.|.|TRBJ1-5|TRBV19
CASSPSLTVNQPQHF
TGTGCCAGTAGCCCATCCCTAACAGTCAATCAGCCCCAGCATTTT
>once|TRBD2|TRBJ2-7|TRBV30
CAWSTRGGLDEQYF
TGTGCCTGGAGTACCCGGGGGGGCCTGGACGAGCAGTACTTC
>.|TRBD1|TRBJ2-7|TRBV2
CASAEDRGSYEQYF
TGTGCCAGCGCAGAGGACAGGGGCTCCTACGAGCAGTACTTC
>.|TRBD2|TRBJ2-1|TRBV6-6
CASKERGGNNEQFF
TGTGCCAGCAAAGAGCGGGGGGGGAACAATGAGCAGTTCTTC
>.|TRBD2|TRBJ2-1|TRBV7-2
CASSAGLAGVNEQFF
TGTGCCAGCAGCGCAGGACTAGCGGGGGTTAATGAGCAGTTCTTC
>.|.|TRBJ2-7|TRBV9
CASSVDEQLTYEQYF
TGTGCCAGCAGCGTAGACGAACAGCTCACCTACGAGCAGTACTTC
>.|TRBD2|TRBJ2-1|TRBV10-3
CAIRETSGGAKNPNEQFF
TGTGCCATCAGGGAGACTAGCGGGGGGGCCAAAAACCCTAATGAGCAGTTCTTC
>.|.|TRBJ1-2|TRBV4-3
CASSPKARVIGYTF
TGCGCCAGCAGCCCCAAAGCTCGGGTTATTGGCTACACCTTC
>.|.|TRBJ1-2|TRBV27
CASSYTRRGGYTF
TGTGCCAGCAGTTACACCCGACGGGGAGGCTACACCTTC
>.|.|TRBJ1-6|TRBV11-3
CASSLDRYSPLHF
TGTGCCAGCAGCTTAGACCGTTATTCACCCCTCCACTTT
>.|TRBD1|TRBJ1-2|TRBV11-2
CASSSLIQGRSGYTF
TGTGCCAGCAGCTCCCTAATACAGGGGCGTAGTGGCTACACCTTC
>.|.|TRBJ2-2|TRBV2
CASNRGTNTGELFF
TGTGCCAGCAATCGGGGAACGAACACCGGGGAGCTGTTTTTT
>.|.|TRBJ2-3|TRBV4-3
CASSQVLADLTDTQYF
TGCGCCAGCAGCCAGGTCCTAGCAGACCTCACAGATACGCAGTATTTT
>.|.|TRBJ2-5|TRBV5-5
CASRLGIWETQYF
TGTGCCAGCAGGTTGGGCATCTGGGAGACCCAGTACTTC
>.|.|TRBJ2-7|TRBV7-9
CASSLSPFTEGGRGNEQYF
TGTGCCAGCAGCTTATCGCCATTTACCGAGGGGGGACGGGGTAACGAGCAGTACTTC
>.|.|TRBJ1-4|TRBV4-1
CASSQEDRGEKLFF
TGCGCCAGCAGCCAAGAAGACAGAGGTGAAAAACTGTTTTTT
>.|TRBD2|TRBJ2-1|TRBV5-5
CASSHSGGTYNEQFF
TGTGCCAGCAGCCACAGCGGGGGGACCTACAATGAGCAGTTCTTC
>.|.|TRBJ2-5|TRBV13
CASSQRGDGWAQYF
TGTGCCAGCAGCCAACGGGGCGACGGGTGGGCCCAGTACTTC
>.|TRBD1|TRBJ2-2|TRBV7-8
CASSLVLDRRTTGELFF
TGTGCCAGCAGCTTAGTTTTGGACAGGCGAACCACCGGGGAGCTGTTTTTT
>.|TRBD2|TRBJ2-7|TRBV7-2
CASSLGGNNEQYF
TGTGCCAGCAGCTTGGGGGGGAACAACGAGCAGTACTTC
>.|.|TRBJ2-7|TRBV10-2
CASTRNTYEQYF
TGCGCCAGCACCCGGAATACCTACGAGCAGTACTTC
>.|TRBD1|TRBJ2-7|TRBV6-6
CASSYPATGNSYEQYF
TGTGCCAGCAGTTACCCGGCGACAGGGAACTCCTACGAGCAGTACTTC
>.|.|TRBJ2-5|TRBV9
CASSSRQYQETQYF
TGTGCCAGCAGCTCTCGACAGTACCAAGAGACCCAGTACTTC
>.|TRBD1|TRBJ2-5|TRBV29-1
CSVVSTGGETQYF
TGCAGCGTTGTGAGTACAGGGGGAGAGACCCAGTACTTC
>few|.|TRBJ1-5|TRBV5-8
CASSLGDTGSGQPQHF
TGTGCCAGCAGCTTGGGCGATACAGGGTCGGGTCAGCCCCAGCATTTT
>.|.|TRBJ2-3|TRBV6-5
CASTGSVGGSDTQYF
TGTGCCAGCACCGGCTCCGTCGGGGGATCAGATACGCAGTATTTT
>few|.|TRBJ2-7|TRBV6-1
CASSETGDSSYEQYF
TGTGCCAGCAGTGAAACGGGCGATAGCTCCTACGAGCAGTACTTC
>.|.|TRBJ1-2|TRBV7-2
CASSLAGFGGGGYTF
TGTGCCAGCAGCTTAGCGGGTTTTGGGGGAGGCGGCTACACCTTC
>.|TRBD1|TRBJ2-3|TRBV7-7
CASSLRLFGQGEQDTQYF
TGTGCCAGCAGCTTACGCCTTTTCGGACAGGGGGAACAAGATACGCAGTATTTT
>.|.|TRBJ2-5|TRBV2
CASSQSRETQYF
TGTGCCAGCAGCCAATCGCGGGAGACCCAGTACTTC
>.|.|TRBJ2-5|TRBV5-1
CASKVQVEETQYF
TGCGCCAGCAAAGTACAGGTGGAAGAGACCCAGTACTTC
>.|TRBD1|TRBJ2-5|TRBV6-5
CASSSQGAGVTQYF
TGTGCCAGCAGTTCTCAGGGGGCAGGAGTGACCCAGTACTTC
>.|TRBD1|TRBJ1-5|TRBV7-3
CASSADRGQPQHF
TGTGCCAGCAGCGCGGACAGGGGACAGCCCCAGCATTTT
>.|TRBD2|TRBJ2-2|TRBV11-2
CASSIAGPNTGELFF
TGTGCCAGCAGCATAGCGGGGCCCAACACCGGGGAGCTGTTTTTT
>.|.|TRBJ1-1|TRBV7-9
CASSLGAIMNTEAFF
TGTGCCAGCAGCTTAGGGGCCATCATGAACACTGAAGCTTTCTTT
>.|TRBD1|TRBJ1-1|TRBV10-3
CAITWDRNTEAFF
TGTGCCATCACCTGGGACAGGAACACTGAAGCTTTCTTT
>.|.|TRBJ1-4|TRBV27
CASSKSGTVNEKLFF
TGTGCCAGCAGTAAATCCGGGACCGTTAATGAAAAACTGTTTTTT
>.|.|TRBJ2-3|TRBV6-1
CVGTAGGVTDTQYF
TGTGTCGGAACGGCAGGGGGGGTAACAGATACGCAGTATTTT
>.|.|TRBJ2-2|TRBV4-3
CASSLPGAGELFF
TGCGCCAGCAGCCTTCCCGGGGCCGGGGAGCTGTTTTTT
>.|.|TRBJ1-1|TRBV5-8
CASGYKAFF
TGTGCCAGCGGATATAAAGCTTTCTTT
>few|TRBD1|TRBJ1-2|TRBV6-5
CASSRQGGGDGYTF
TGTGCCAGCAGCCGCCAGGGGGGCGGGGATGGCTACACCTTC